These 21 T cell receptor beta chains originate from one sample sequenced in a study of blood T cell repertoires in COVID-19. Using immunoSEQ multiplex PCR, the repertoire was profiled, and TCRdb retains in-frame clones only, with some absent. The data contain about 110,000 clones, just over 85% of them singletons. Input material: peripheral blood. Receptors originate from a human donor in a cohort sampled during active COVID-19.

The chain uses TRBV19 and TRBJ1-1, with TRBD1 matching over 8 bases. CDR3 length: 14 amino acids. Germline assignment: CDR1 LNHDA and CDR2 SQIVND (reference sequence). Trimming at V came to 5 bases and at J to 5 bases, leaving 7 bases not matched to a gene. The CDR3 sequence is CASSPQGARTEAFF. The CDR3 DNA sequence: TGTGCCAGTAGTCCCCAGGGGGCCAGGACTGAAGCTTTCTTT.

This clone was seen more than once but under ten times. This rearrangement joins TRBV20-1 to TRBJ1-2; D uncertain. V gave up 5 bases and J gave up 4 bases, with 8 bases separating them. Germline CDR1 DFQATT, CDR2 SNEGSKA (reference sequence). The CDR3 is made up of 11 amino acids. CDR3 coding DNA: TGCAGTGCTTCGACAAGCTATGGCTACACCTTC. Its protein is CSASTSYGYTF.

The chain is built from TRBV19 and TRBJ1-6; no clear D. V shed 5 bases and J shed 11 bases, with 16 bases lying between them. This CDR3 has 14 amino acids. Germline V CDR1 and CDR2: LNHDA, SQIVND (reference sequence). In nucleotides, the CDR3 is TGTGCCAGTAGTGACGGCCACGGGAAGACACCCCTCCACTTT. It codes for CASSDGHGKTPLHF.

The chain couples TRBV4-1 to TRBJ2-3; D is undetermined. This CDR3 comprises 12 residues. Trimming pared 4 bases from V and 5 bases from J, leaving 7 bases between. Looked up from germline, CDR1 is MGHRA and CDR2 is YSYEKL. CDR3 coding DNA: TGCGCCAGCAGCCTGTCCCTAGATACGCAGTATTTT. Residues: CASSLSLDTQYF.

V usage is TRBV19 and J usage is TRBJ1-5; D unclear. CDR1 LNHDA and CDR2 SQIVND come from the germline V gene (reference sequence). This CDR3 is built from 16 residues. Trimming removed 3 bases from V and 3 bases from J, with 15 bases in between. CDR3 coding DNA: TGTGCCAGTAGTATTCCCCTAATGGTGAACAATCAGCCCCAGCATTTT. Its translation: CASSIPLMVNNQPQHF.

The chain combines TRBV6-5 with TRBJ1-1; the D gene is possibly TRBD1 (6 bases). Germline CDR1 and CDR2: MNHEY and SVGAGI. The length of the CDR3 is 15 residues. Between the trimmed V and J ends, which lost 6 bases and 4 bases, there was a span of 18 bases. The CDR3 DNA reads as TGTGCCAGCAGATCGACCCCAGGGGCTGGCACTGAAGCTTTCTTT. Protein product: CASRSTPGAGTEAFF.

The chain recombines TRBV20-1 with TRBJ2-1; D is ambiguous. Trimming stripped 6 bases from V and 10 bases from J, with 13 bases between. From germline, CDR1 is DFQATT and CDR2 SNEGSKA (reference sequence). This CDR3 comprises 11 residues. The CDR3 loop reads CSAPHSGEQFF. The DNA for the CDR3 is TGCAGTGCCCCCCATTCCGGGGAGCAGTTCTTC.

The CDR3, as DNA: TGCGCCACCCCCCGTTCTAGGAACTCCTACAATGAGCAGTTCTTC. This translates into CATPRSRNSYNEQFF. The V call is TRBV10-1, the J call TRBJ2-1; D is unclear. Germline-derived CDR1 and CDR2 are WNHNN and SYGVQD (reference sequence). V dropped 10 bases and J dropped 0 bases, with 16 bases sitting between them. The CDR3 totals 15 residues.

The chain's CDR3 is CASSLSGGWGDEQYF. CDR3 nucleotides: TGTGCCAGCAGTTTATCGGGCGGGTGGGGGGACGAGCAGTACTTC. The J gene is TRBJ2-7, the V gene TRBV27; D perhaps matches TRBD2 (6 bases). The CDR3 contains 15 residues. Germline V CDR1 and CDR2: MNHEY, SMNVEV (reference sequence). V was trimmed by 0 bases and J by 5 bases, leaving 14 bases between them.

The chain couples TRBV4-1 to TRBJ2-5, with TRBD2 matching 8 bases. Trimming cost V 0 bases and J 7 bases; bases outside gene matches: 19. The germline CDR1 and CDR2 sequences are MGHRA and YSYEKL. CDR3 length equals 19 residues. The chain's CDR3 is CASSQDLPSGGLLHRTQYF. CDR3 coding DNA: TGCGCCAGCAGCCAAGATCTACCCAGCGGGGGACTCCTCCACCGGACCCAGTACTTC.

This chain joins TRBV27 and TRBJ1-1; perhaps TRBD1 as D (6 bases). V lost 6 bases to trimming and J lost 4 bases, with 12 bases between them. Germline V gene data show CDR1 as MNHEY and CDR2 as SMNVEV (reference sequence). The CDR3 contains 13 residues. CDR3 in DNA: TGTGCCAGCAGCCCGACCAGGGGCACTGAAGCTTTCTTT. As protein: CASSPTRGTEAFF.

This chain links TRBV27 with TRBJ1-6; 10 bases line up with TRBD1. Looked up from germline, CDR1 is MNHEY and CDR2 is SMNVEV (reference sequence). J was trimmed by 6 bases and V by 5 bases; bases with no gene match: 4. The CDR3 is 15 amino acids. The CDR3 DNA is TGTGCCAGCAGTACCCGGGACAGGGGTAATTCACCCCTCCACTTT. This encodes CASSTRDRGNSPLHF.

The chain recombines TRBV7-9 with TRBJ1-5; 7 bases map to TRBD1. Trimming took 5 bases from V and 4 from J; bases not matched to a gene: 5. Germline loops: CDR1 SEHNR, CDR2 FQNEAQ (reference sequence). CDR3 size: 14 residues. CDR3 nucleotide sequence: TGTGCCAGCAGCGGACAGGTCGAGAATCAGCCCCAGCATTTT. It is translated as CASSGQVENQPQHF.

The V and J genes are TRBV7-9 and TRBJ1-4; 8 nucleotides line up with TRBD1. The germline V gene encodes CDR1 SEHNR and CDR2 FQNEAQ (reference sequence). The CDR3 runs 15 residues. V gave up 5 bases and J gave up 8 bases; unmatched junction bases: 10. The CDR3 DNA is TGTGCCAGCAGCAATTCGGACAGGGTCGACGAAAAACTGTTTTTT. This codes for CASSNSDRVDEKLFF.

The chain uses TRBV7-6 and TRBJ2-5; D is possibly TRBD2 (6 bases). This CDR3 is 15 amino acids long. The germline V gene encodes CDR1 SGHVS and CDR2 FNYEAQ. V was clipped by 1 base and J by 3 bases, with 12 bases between them. DNA for the CDR3: TGTGCCAGCAGCTTAGTCGGGGGAAAGAAAGAGACCCAGTACTTC. Amino acids: CASSLVGGKKETQYF.

This clone occurred a few times. This chain connects TRBV7-2 to TRBJ1-5; a possible D gene is TRBD1 (5 bases). The CDR3 extends over 13 amino acids. The germline CDR1 and CDR2 sequences are SGHTA and FQGNSA. V was shortened by 7 bases and J by 2 bases, with 9 bases between the two germline ends. CDR3 sequence: CASNWGGNQPQHF. CDR3 in DNA: TGTGCCAGCAACTGGGGGGGCAATCAGCCCCAGCATTTT.

This chain links TRBV7-8 with TRBJ2-7, with 7 bases lining up with TRBD1. The germline V gene has CDR1 SGHVS and CDR2 FQNEAQ. With 3 bases clipped from V and 0 bases from J, the junction kept 5 bases outside the gene matches. The CDR3 covers 15 residues. The CDR3 here is CASSFGDSYSYEQYF. The CDR3 nucleotides are TGTGCCAGCAGCTTCGGGGACAGCTACTCCTACGAGCAGTACTTC.

This sequence joins TRBV5-1 and TRBJ1-1, with D possibly being TRBD1 (5 bases). The CDR3 spans 14 residues. With 4 bases removed from V and 8 bases from J, the gap between germline ends came to 18 bases. The germline CDR1 and CDR2 sequences are SGHRS and YFSETQ. The CDR3 nucleotides read TGCGCCAGCAGCCTGCCTGACAGTGTCAGAGAAGCTTTCTTT. Its protein is CASSLPDSVREAFF.

This chain joins TRBV30 and TRBJ2-6, with D perhaps matching TRBD1 (5 bases). The CDR3 covers 16 residues. Trimming took 4 bases from V and 0 from J, leaving 13 bases between them. From germline, CDR1 is GTSNPN and CDR2 SVGIG (reference sequence). The CDR3, as DNA: TGTGCCTGGACGTTAAGGGGTAGCTCTGGGGCCAACGTCCTGACTTTC. Translation gives CAWTLRGSSGANVLTF.

The chain links TRBV19 to TRBJ2-1; TRBD1 matches at 10 bases. The V gene's germline CDR1 is LNHDA and CDR2 SQIVND (reference sequence). V shed 5 bases, J shed 10 bases, and the junction held 8 bases outside the gene matches. The CDR3 totals 14 residues. As DNA, the CDR3 is TGTGCCAGTAGTTGGGGGACAGGGGCTCGGGAGCAGTTCTTC. This encodes CASSWGTGAREQFF.

This sequence joins TRBV10-2 and TRBJ1-5, with D perhaps matching TRBD1 (5 bases). Trimming took off 7 bases at V and 7 bases at J, with 17 bases between the two ends. Germline V CDR1 and CDR2: WSHSY, SAAADI. This CDR3 has 14 amino acids. The CDR3, as DNA: TGCGCCAGCACCCAGACAGATCTTGGCCAGCCCCAGCATTTT. Protein product: CASTQTDLGQPQHF.